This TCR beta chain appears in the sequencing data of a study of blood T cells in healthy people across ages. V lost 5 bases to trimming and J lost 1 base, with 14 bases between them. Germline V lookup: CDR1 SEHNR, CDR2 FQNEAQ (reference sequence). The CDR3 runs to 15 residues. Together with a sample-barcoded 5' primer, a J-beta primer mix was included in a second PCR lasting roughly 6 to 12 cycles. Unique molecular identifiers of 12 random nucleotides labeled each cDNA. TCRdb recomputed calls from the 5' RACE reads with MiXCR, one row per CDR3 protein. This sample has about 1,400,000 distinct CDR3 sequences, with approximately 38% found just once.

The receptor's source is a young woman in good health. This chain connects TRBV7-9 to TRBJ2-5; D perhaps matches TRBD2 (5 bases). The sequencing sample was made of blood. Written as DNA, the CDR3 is TGTGCCAGCAGCGCCTACGGAGCGGCCCAAGAGACCCAGTACTTC. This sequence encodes CASSAYGAAQETQYF.